This T cell receptor beta chain comes out of a study of blood T cells in healthy people across ages. A J-beta primer mix and a sample-barcoded 5' primer were used in a second PCR of roughly 7 to 12 cycles. MiXCR was run by TCRdb on the 5' RACE reads, yielding one entry per CDR3 protein. This table has roughly 930,000 distinct CDR3 sequences, roughly 48% appearing once. V was pared by 3 bases and J by 1 base, with 13 bases between. The CDR3 sequence is 15 residues long. Worth noting for this clonotype: A much more abundant neighbour one base away suggests this may be a read error.

The receptor was derived from a man in his thirties or forties in good health. The sample taken for sequencing was blood. The chain couples TRBV12-3 or TRBV12-4 to TRBJ2-7, with D perhaps matching TRBD2 (5 bases). This CDR3 reads CASSFGRGGSYEQYF. CDR3 nucleotide sequence: TGTGCCAGCAGTTTTGGCCGGGGTGGGTCCTACGAGCAGTACTTC.